These 28 T cell receptor beta chains were all obtained from the same sample, sequenced in a study of long-term antiretroviral therapy in people with HIV. They ran version v3.0 of the immunoSEQ assay at survey level. Repertoires were generated with immunoSEQ multiplex PCR, while TCRdb's copy carries only in-frame clones and drops some. The sample has 30,000 to 40,000 clones, 80% to 85% seen once; the top ten hold about 5%. Material: unsorted PBMCs, obtained 1.5 years after starting antiretroviral therapy. The receptors shown here come from a man younger than 30 with HIV.

This clone was recorded once. The chain has TRBV14 and TRBJ2-1; perhaps D is TRBD1 or TRBD2 (5 bases each). CDR3 length: 12 residues. The germline V and J ends were trimmed by 5 bases and 4 bases, with 6 bases remaining between them. CDR1 and CDR2 from the germline V gene are SGHDN and FVKESK. The CDR3 sequence is CASSGGYNEQFF. DNA of the CDR3: TGTGCCAGCAGCGGGGGTTACAATGAGCAGTTCTTC.

This rearrangement joins TRBV4-1 to TRBJ2-5; 14 bases fit TRBD2. The CDR3 extends over 19 amino acids. After removal of 0 bases from V and 5 bases from J, the junction contained 11 bases not matched to a gene. Germline CDR1 and CDR2: MGHRA and YSYEKL. CDR3 sequence: CASSQDPGTSGSRGETQYF. CDR3 nucleotide sequence: TGCGCCAGCAGCCAAGATCCCGGGACTAGCGGGAGCCGTGGGGAGACCCAGTACTTC.

The chain carries TRBV7-9 and TRBJ2-1, with D possibly being TRBD2 (5 bases). The CDR3 consists of 16 residues. V dropped 2 bases and J dropped 3 bases, with 14 bases sitting between them. Per the germline V gene, CDR1 is SEHNR and CDR2 is FQNEAQ (reference sequence). CDR3 in amino acids: CASSLLLAEIYNEQFF. The CDR3 DNA sequence: TGTGCCAGCAGCTTATTGCTAGCTGAAATCTACAATGAGCAGTTCTTC.

The V call is TRBV2, the J call TRBJ1-4, with D hard to call. Between the trimmed V and J ends, which lost 0 bases and 7 bases, there was a span of 9 bases. Germline V lookup: CDR1 SNHLY, CDR2 FYNNEI. CDR3 length: 14 residues. The CDR3 reads CASSEARVGEKLFF. CDR3 in DNA: TGTGCCAGCAGTGAAGCGAGGGTTGGTGAAAAACTGTTTTTT.

This chain connects TRBV7-6 to TRBJ2-7; no firm D call. Germline V gene lookup returns CDR1 SGHVS and CDR2 FNYEAQ. The CDR3 sequence is 16 residues long. V was cut by 1 base and J by 1 base, with 14 bases left in between. CDR3 in DNA: TGTGCCAGCAGCTTAGTCGCTGGGCGTCAATCCTACGAGCAGTACTTC. Residues: CASSLVAGRQSYEQYF.

Only one count was recorded for this clone. The J gene is TRBJ1-2, the V gene TRBV5-6; 7 nucleotides match TRBD1. V gave up 5 bases and J gave up 1 base; unmatched junction bases: 11. CDR1 and CDR2 from the germline V gene are SGHDT and YYEEEE. CDR3 length equals 16 residues. Written as DNA, the CDR3 is TGTGCCAGCAGTTTACCCGGGACAGAATTTAACTATGGCTACACCTTC. Translated: CASSLPGTEFNYGYTF. The variable domain in full, completed from reference TRBV5-6 and TRBJ1-2, reads DAGVTQSPTHLIKTRGQQVTLRCSPKSGHDTVSWYQQALGQGPQFIFQYYEEEERQRGNFPDRFSGHQFPNYSSELNVNALLLGDSALYLCASSLPGTEFNYGYTFGSGTRLTVV.

The V call is TRBV27, the J call TRBJ2-5; D might be TRBD1 (5 bases). Trimming took off 5 bases at V and 2 bases at J, with 18 bases between the two ends. The germline V gene has CDR1 MNHEY and CDR2 SMNVEV (reference sequence). The CDR3 is 16 amino acids. This chain's CDR3 is CASSPLILAGQETQYF. In nucleotides, the CDR3 is TGTGCCAGCAGTCCACTAATTTTGGCAGGGCAAGAGACCCAGTACTTC.

CDR3 loop: CASTLRESGASDTQYF. CDR3 nucleotide sequence: TGTGCCAGCACCCTAAGAGAGTCGGGGGCGTCAGATACGCAGTATTTT. The V and J genes are TRBV7-2 and TRBJ2-3, with D perhaps given as TRBD1 or TRBD2 (6 bases each). The V gene lost 7 bases and the J gene lost 4 bases, with 21 bases spanning the gap. The CDR3 runs to 16 residues. Germline assignment: CDR1 SGHTA and CDR2 FQGNSA. Full variable domain (outside the CDR3, taken from reference TRBV7-2 and TRBJ2-3): GAGVSQSPSNKVTEKGKDVELRCDPISGHTALYWYRQSLGQGLEFLIYFQGNSAPDKSGLPSDRFSAERTGGSVSTLTIQRTQQEDSAVYLCASTLRESGASDTQYFGPGTRLTVL.

The V and J genes are TRBV7-8 and TRBJ1-2, with D unresolved. V was shortened by 5 bases and J by 0 bases, with 13 bases between the two germline ends. The germline gives CDR1 SGHVS, CDR2 FQNEAQ. The CDR3 extends over 15 amino acids. In DNA, the CDR3 is TGTGCCAGCAGCCCTGACGCTCCTACTAACTATGGCTACACCTTC. Its translation: CASSPDAPTNYGYTF.

In this sample, this clone turned up a few times. This chain joins TRBV7-9 and TRBJ1-1; D is possibly TRBD1 (5 bases). Germline V gene sequence: CDR1 SEHNR, CDR2 FQNEAQ (reference sequence). The CDR3 has 16 amino acids. DNA of the CDR3: TGTGCGCTATCGGACGGCAGGGTCGTCGGAGGCACTGAAGCTTTCTTT. As protein: CALSDGRVVGGTEAFF.

The V call is TRBV10-3, the J call TRBJ1-5; D is uncertain. The CDR3 is 14 amino acids. V dropped 8 bases and J dropped 0 bases, with 11 bases sitting between them. Germline CDR1 reads ENHRY; CDR2 reads SYGVKD. For the CDR3, the DNA is TGTGCCATCGCACCCGCTCTTAGCAATCAGCCCCAGCATTTT. Its translation is CAIAPALSNQPQHF.

J is TRBJ2-2 and V is TRBV5-6, with TRBD1 as a possible D gene (5 bases). Deletions cut 4 bases from V and 0 bases from J, with 13 bases between. CDR3 length: 16 residues. The germline V gene has CDR1 SGHDT and CDR2 YYEEEE. CDR3 protein: CASSAMGPSNTGELFF. CDR3 coding DNA: TGTGCCAGCAGCGCCATGGGGCCTTCGAACACCGGGGAGCTGTTTTTT.

The J gene is TRBJ2-2, the V gene TRBV19, with 10 bases fitting TRBD2. The CDR3 is 19 amino acids. V gave up 4 bases and J gave up 1 base; unmatched junction bases: 12. From germline, CDR1 is LNHDA and CDR2 SQIVND (reference sequence). Here the CDR3 DNA reads TGTGCCAGTAGTACCCTCTCGGGAGCGGGAGGGTTGAACACCGGGGAGCTGTTTTTT. Its translation: CASSTLSGAGGLNTGELFF.

Concerning this clone: The junction and the germline gene differ at one end; a read error may be behind it. This chain connects TRBV7-6 to TRBJ2-5; 10 nucleotides match TRBD1. CDR3 length: 16 amino acids. The V gene's germline CDR1 is SGHVS and CDR2 FNYEAQ. CDR3 sequence (DNA): TGTGCCAGCAGCCCACCGGCGACAGGGGGCGAAGAAACCCAGTACTTC. Protein: CASSPPATGGEETQYF.

The rearrangement uses TRBV16 and TRBJ1-1, with a possible D match to TRBD1 (6 bases). Trimming removed 0 bases at V and 3 bases at J, with 14 bases between. Germline loops: CDR1 KGHSY, CDR2 FQNENV. There are 16 residues in the CDR3. CDR3 loop: CASSQSLGAGDTEAFF. The CDR3 region has the DNA TGTGCCAGCAGCCAATCGCTGGGGGCGGGAGACACTGAAGCTTTCTTT.

This clone was seen only once. This chain links TRBV19 with TRBJ2-2; 7 nucleotides align to TRBD1. Germline V CDR1 and CDR2: LNHDA, SQIVND (reference sequence). CDR3 size: 14 residues. With 7 bases clipped from V and 2 bases from J, the junction kept 4 bases outside the gene matches. Here the CDR3 reads CASNRQGNTGELFF. For the CDR3, the DNA is TGTGCCAGTAACCGACAGGGAAACACCGGGGAGCTGTTTTTT.

The chain links TRBV28 to TRBJ2-3, with 9 bases matching TRBD2. Per the germline V gene, CDR1 is MDHEN and CDR2 is SYDVKM. This CDR3 has 15 residues. Germline trimming cut 5 bases from V and 8 bases from J; bases unmatched to any gene: 11. The CDR3 nucleotides are TGTGCCAGCAGTCGCAGGGGCGGGAGGGCGGGTACGCAGTATTTT. Protein sequence: CASSRRGGRAGTQYF.

The CDR3 region has the DNA TGTGCCAGCAGTTCACAAACGGACATTGGCTACACCTTC. Its protein is CASSSQTDIGYTF. The V call is TRBV28, the J call TRBJ1-2; D may be TRBD1 (5 bases). The germline V gene encodes CDR1 MDHEN and CDR2 SYDVKM. Trimming took 4 bases from V and 7 from J, leaving 13 bases between them. This CDR3 contains 13 residues.

V is TRBV13 and J is TRBJ2-2, with 8 bases identical to TRBD1. CDR1 PRHDT and CDR2 FYEKMQ come from the germline V gene (reference sequence). J gave up 7 bases and V 5 bases, and 12 bases lay outside the gene matches. This CDR3 is built from 16 residues. As DNA, the CDR3 is TGTGCCAGCAGCACCCGGACAGGGCGATTGATCGGGGAGCTGTTTTTT. It translates to CASSTRTGRLIGELFF.

V is TRBV28 and J is TRBJ2-7; possibly TRBD1 for D (6 bases). V gave up 5 bases and J gave up 2 bases, with 13 bases separating them. Per the germline V gene, CDR1 is MDHEN and CDR2 is SYDVKM. The CDR3 extends over 14 amino acids. The CDR3 here is CASSTTGFTYEQYF. The CDR3 nucleotides read TGTGCCAGCAGTACTACAGGGTTTACCTACGAGCAGTACTTC.

The chain recombines TRBV5-1 with TRBJ2-3; 7 nucleotides align to TRBD1. The CDR3 has 15 amino acids. From germline, CDR1 is SGHRS and CDR2 YFSETQ. Trimming took 5 bases from V and 4 from J; bases not matched to a gene: 10. In DNA, the CDR3 is TGCGCCAGCAGGCCCCCAGGGGGTTCGGCAGATACGCAGTATTTT. This encodes CASRPPGGSADTQYF.

This clone was recorded only once. V is TRBV9 and J is TRBJ1-1; TRBD1 matches at 7 bases. CDR3 length: 14 amino acids. J was trimmed by 1 base and V by 8 bases; bases with no gene match: 8. CDR1 is SGDLS, CDR2 YYNGEE, per germline. CDR3 in DNA: TGTGCCAGTATGGGGGGACAGACGAACACTGAAGCTTTCTTT. Translation gives CASMGGQTNTEAFF.

The gene calls are TRBV4-1 and TRBJ2-1; 10 bases map to TRBD2. Germline values: CDR1 MGHRA, CDR2 YSYEKL. With 0 bases clipped from V and 8 bases from J, the junction kept 7 bases outside the gene matches. The CDR3 spans 16 residues. CDR3 in amino acids: CASSQEKASGSYEQFF. Written as DNA, the CDR3 is TGCGCCAGCAGCCAAGAAAAAGCTAGCGGGAGCTATGAGCAGTTCTTC.

The genes are TRBV23-1 and TRBJ1-5, with 8 bases that match TRBD1. TRBV23-1 belongs to the ORF category, with a function that is uncertain. The V segment lost 4 bases and the J segment 3 bases; nucleotides outside the gene matches: 5. There are 15 residues in the CDR3. The CDR3 DNA is TGCGCCAGCAGTCTTCAGGACAGGGTCAATCAGCCCCAGCATTTT. It translates to CASSLQDRVNQPQHF.

This chain joins TRBV7-9 and TRBJ2-7, with D hard to call. The CDR3 runs to 11 residues. Trimming pared 0 bases from V and 6 bases from J, leaving 3 bases between. CDR1 is SEHNR, CDR2 FQNEAQ, per germline (reference sequence). The DNA of the CDR3 is TGTGCCAGCAGCTTAGCCCGCGAGCAGTACTTC. This sequence encodes CASSLAREQYF.

CDR3 sequence: CASSPDGGGGYGYTF. In nucleotides, the CDR3 is TGTGCCAGCAGCCCGGACGGGGGAGGGGGCTATGGCTACACCTTC. The chain links TRBV7-3 to TRBJ1-2; a possible D gene is TRBD1 (6 bases). Trimming took off 5 bases at V and 4 bases at J, with 17 bases between the two ends. The CDR3 covers 15 residues. Germline assignment: CDR1 SGHTA and CDR2 FQGTGA.

The chain is built from TRBV6-5 and TRBJ2-3, with D unresolved. The V gene lost 5 bases and the J gene lost 5 bases, with 5 bases spanning the gap. Germline lookup yields CDR1 MNHEY and CDR2 SVGAGI. The CDR3 extends over 11 amino acids. The CDR3 spells CASSNIDTQYF. The DNA for the CDR3 is TGTGCCAGCAGTAACATAGATACGCAGTATTTT.

J is TRBJ2-1 and V is TRBV10-3, with TRBD2 as a possible D gene (6 bases). This CDR3 has 14 residues. The germline V gene has CDR1 ENHRY and CDR2 SYGVKD. V lost 5 bases, J lost 3 bases, and 11 bases lay in between. This CDR3 reads CAISPTDYYNEQFF. CDR3 DNA sequence: TGTGCCATCAGTCCGACGGACTACTACAATGAGCAGTTCTTC.